Following are 29 T cell receptor beta chains from one sample sequenced in a study of blood T cell repertoires in COVID-19. Assay used: immunoSEQ multiplex PCR; TCRdb lists only in-frame clones, some missing. The data show some 100,000 clones, 75% to 90% seen once. Input material: peripheral blood. The receptors derive from a human donor in a cohort sampled during active COVID-19.

J is TRBJ1-5 and V is TRBV12-3 or TRBV12-4; D ambiguous. Trimming removed 0 bases from V and 7 bases from J, with 7 bases in between. The CDR3 contains 13 residues. The CDR3 is CASSLATLQPQHF. In nucleotides, the CDR3 is TGTGCCAGCAGTTTAGCTACCCTACAGCCCCAGCATTTT.

The V and J genes are TRBV5-6 and TRBJ2-5; D may be TRBD2 (7 bases). Trimming shortened V by 0 bases and J by 5 bases, and 14 bases separated the two germline ends. Germline CDR1 reads SGHDT; CDR2 reads YYEEEE. This CDR3 is built from 15 residues. The CDR3 here is CASSLVGGLGETQYF. In DNA, the CDR3 is TGTGCCAGCAGCTTGGTCGGGGGGCTGGGCGAGACCCAGTACTTC.

The J gene is TRBJ1-2, the V gene TRBV10-3; D not resolved. The CDR3 runs 13 residues. Deletions cut 1 base from V and 8 bases from J, with 11 bases between. Per germline, CDR1 ENHRY and CDR2 SYGVKD. CDR3 DNA: TGTGCCATCAGTGAGTTGCGGACTAAAGGCTACACCTTC. Its protein is CAISELRTKGYTF.

The V call is TRBV11-2, the J call TRBJ1-5; no clear D gene. The V gene lost 1 base and the J gene lost 7 bases, with 8 bases spanning the gap. The CDR3 totals 13 residues. Germline CDR1 is SGHAT and CDR2 is FQNNGV. The CDR3 DNA sequence: TGTGCCAGCAGCTTAGTTGGCGGGCAGCCCCAGCATTTT. Its translation is CASSLVGGQPQHF.

The CDR3 loop is CASYLTGTGRDEQYF. CDR3 sequence (DNA): TGTGCCAGTTATTTGACCGGGACAGGGCGGGACGAGCAGTACTTC. The chain has TRBV28 and TRBJ2-7; 9 positions agree with TRBD1. Germline CDR1 and CDR2: MDHEN and SYDVKM. V shed 9 bases, J shed 5 bases, and the junction held 14 bases outside the gene matches. This CDR3 has 15 residues.

This chain joins TRBV9 and TRBJ2-2; no firm D call. With 0 bases removed from V and 4 bases from J, the gap between germline ends came to 13 bases. This CDR3 contains 16 residues. Germline V gene lookup returns CDR1 SGDLS and CDR2 YYNGEE. The CDR3 region is CASSVGFARSTGELFF. The CDR3 region has the DNA TGTGCCAGCAGCGTAGGTTTCGCCAGGTCCACCGGGGAGCTGTTTTTT. Full variable domain (remainder filled in from reference TRBV9 and TRBJ2-2): DSGVTQTPKHLITATGQRVTLRCSPRSGDLSVYWYQQSLDQGLQFLIQYYNGEERAKGNILERFSAQQFPDLHSELNLSSLELGDSALYFCASSVGFARSTGELFFGEGSRLTVL.

The genes are TRBV7-2 and TRBJ2-7; TRBD2 agrees at 12 bases. The J segment lost 6 bases and the V segment lost 5 bases, leaving 11 bases of the junction unmatched. This CDR3 spans 16 amino acids. Germline V CDR1 and CDR2: SGHTA, FQGNSA. CDR3 region: CASSLYLAGGRVEQYF. DNA of the CDR3: TGTGCCAGCAGCCTCTACCTAGCGGGAGGGCGGGTCGAGCAGTACTTC.

The rearrangement links TRBV2 to TRBJ2-3; D is possibly TRBD2 (5 bases). The CDR3 has 11 amino acids. Germline V gene lookup returns CDR1 SNHLY and CDR2 FYNNEI. V was clipped by 8 bases and J by 4 bases, with 7 bases between them. The CDR3 sequence is CASEGSDTQYF. CDR3 DNA sequence: TGTGCCAGCGAGGGATCAGATACGCAGTATTTT.

The chain joins TRBV5-6 to TRBJ2-5, with D unresolved. Germline assignment: CDR1 SGHDT and CDR2 YYEEEE. The germline V and J ends were trimmed by 2 bases and 0 bases, with 2 bases remaining between them. This CDR3 region has 12 residues. CDR3 sequence (DNA): TGTGCCAGCAGCTTCGACCAAGAGACCCAGTACTTC. This encodes CASSFDQETQYF.

The rearrangement links TRBV4-1 to TRBJ1-2; D is perhaps TRBD1 (6 bases). V was shortened by 1 base and J by 3 bases, with 12 bases between the two germline ends. Germline values: CDR1 MGHRA, CDR2 YSYEKL. The CDR3 consists of 15 residues. CDR3 sequence reads: CASSQAPGEDYGYTF. In DNA, the CDR3 is TGCGCCAGCAGCCAAGCCCCAGGGGAAGACTATGGCTACACCTTC.

This clone was recorded a few times. The chain couples TRBV5-8 to TRBJ1-6; D gene unclear. The CDR3 consists of 13 residues. Germline V gene lookup returns CDR1 SGHTS and CDR2 YDEGEE. The V gene lost 0 bases and the J gene lost 14 bases, with 12 bases spanning the gap. CDR3 in DNA: TGTGCCAGCAGCTTGGGAGCGCGAATCTCCCTCCACTTT. Amino acids: CASSLGARISLHF. The full variable domain, its missing parts supplied by reference TRBV5-8 and TRBJ1-6, is EAGVTQSPTHLIKTRGQQATLRCSPISGHTSVYWYQQALGLGLQFLLWYDEGEERNRGNFPPRFSGRQFPNYSSELNVNALELEDSALYLCASSLGARISLHFGNGTRLTVT.

The gene calls are TRBV11-2 and TRBJ2-7, with 12 bases lining up with TRBD1. V dropped 5 bases and J dropped 7; count of bases not matched to a gene: 9. Germline V gene sequence: CDR1 SGHAT, CDR2 FQNNGV. This CDR3 has 15 residues. The CDR3 DNA is TGTGCCAGCAGCCATAAGGGACAGGGGGCTTGGGAGCAGTACTTC. Protein product: CASSHKGQGAWEQYF.

To note about this clone: Other DNA sequences in the same sample also yield this CDR3. The chain recombines TRBV12-3 or TRBV12-4 with TRBJ2-1; tentatively, D is TRBD1 (5 bases). Trimming removed 3 bases from V and 6 bases from J, with 6 bases in between. CDR3 size: 12 residues. The DNA for the CDR3 is TGTGCCAGCAGTTTCCAGGGCAATGAGCAGTTCTTC. Translation: CASSFQGNEQFF.

The rearrangement links TRBV6-1 to TRBJ2-3; TRBD2 aligns across 7 bases. V shed 0 bases and J 4 bases; nucleotides not matched to a gene: 16. CDR1 and CDR2 from the germline V gene are MNHNS and SASEGT. This CDR3 is 19 amino acids long. CDR3 loop: CASSEASWRGLGRADTQYF. In DNA form, the CDR3 reads TGTGCCAGCAGTGAAGCCAGTTGGCGAGGGCTGGGGAGGGCAGATACGCAGTATTTT.

The gene calls are TRBV11-3 and TRBJ2-7; the match to TRBD1 covers 8 bases. Germline V gene lookup returns CDR1 SGHNT and CDR2 YENEEA. The CDR3 consists of 16 residues. Unmatched junction bases numbered 9, after V lost 2 bases and J lost 3 bases. The CDR3 bases are TGTGCCAGCAGCTTAAGACGGACAGGGAAAAGCTACGAGCAGTACTTC. This codes for CASSLRRTGKSYEQYF.

V and J are TRBV24-1 and TRBJ2-7; 7 nucleotides match TRBD1. This CDR3 comprises 16 residues. V trimming: 4 bases; J trimming: 2 bases; junction bases outside the gene matches: 10. Germline V gene data show CDR1 as KGHDR and CDR2 as SFDVKD. The CDR3 nucleotides read TGTGCCACCAGTGACAAACCTTCGACAGGGACCTACGAGCAGTACTTC. Amino acids: CATSDKPSTGTYEQYF.

The genes are TRBV15 and TRBJ2-7; a possible D gene is TRBD2 (5 bases). V shed 4 bases and J shed 8 bases, with 9 bases lying between them. The CDR3 runs to 11 residues. Germline CDR1 LNHNV, CDR2 YYDKDF (reference sequence). The CDR3 sequence: CATSISGKQYF. The CDR3 region has the DNA TGTGCCACCAGCATATCCGGGAAGCAGTACTTC.

The J gene is TRBJ2-2, the V gene TRBV20-1; D unresolved. The CDR3 extends over 12 amino acids. Trimming shortened V by 3 bases and J by 6 bases, and 8 bases separated the two germline ends. CDR1 and CDR2 (germline): DFQATT, SNEGSKA (reference sequence). The CDR3 coding sequence is TGCAGTGCTAGTAAGAGCGCCGGGGAGCTGTTTTTT. It yields the protein CSASKSAGELFF.

The chain uses TRBV11-2 and TRBJ1-5; 9 nucleotides align to TRBD1. Germline assignment: CDR1 SGHAT and CDR2 FQNNGV. V lost 5 bases to trimming and J lost 2 bases; unmatched junction nucleotides: 1. The CDR3 consists of 14 residues. This CDR3 reads CASSRDRGNQPQHF. In nucleotides, the CDR3 is TGTGCCAGCAGCAGGGACAGGGGCAATCAGCCCCAGCATTTT.

The rearrangement links TRBV19 to TRBJ1-1; no clear D. Germline lookup yields CDR1 LNHDA and CDR2 SQIVND (reference sequence). V gave up 1 base and J gave up 1 base, with 7 bases separating them. The CDR3 runs to 14 residues. CDR3: CASSIGGRNTEAFF. The CDR3 nucleotides read TGTGCCAGTAGTATAGGAGGTAGGAACACTGAAGCTTTCTTT.

V is TRBV6-5 and J is TRBJ2-3; TRBD1 matches 7 bases. The J segment lost 6 bases and the V segment lost 9 bases, leaving 6 bases of the junction unmatched. This CDR3 contains 12 residues. Germline V gene lookup returns CDR1 MNHEY and CDR2 SVGAGI. In DNA form, the CDR3 reads TGTGCCAGGAGAACAGGGGCGGATACGCAGTATTTT. This gives the protein CARRTGADTQYF.

This clone was detected a few times. This chain connects TRBV9 to TRBJ1-6, with a tentative D call TRBD1 (5 bases). The ends were cut back, 0 bases at V and 10 bases at J, with 14 bases in the middle. There are 15 residues in the CDR3. Germline V lookup: CDR1 SGDLS, CDR2 YYNGEE. CDR3 sequence (DNA): TGTGCCAGCAGCGTAGAGTTCGGGGGTAGGTCACCCCTCCACTTT. Its translation: CASSVEFGGRSPLHF.

This chain joins TRBV10-3 and TRBJ1-2; TRBD1 is a possible D gene (5 bases). CDR3 length: 11 amino acids. The V end was cut by 3 bases, the J end by 7 bases, with 6 bases between. The germline V gene encodes CDR1 ENHRY and CDR2 SYGVKD. The CDR3 sequence: CAISERGGYTF. CDR3 bases: TGTGCCATCAGTGAAAGGGGTGGCTACACCTTC.

CDR3 coding DNA: TGTGCCAGCAGCTTAGGACAGTGGCAGTACTTC. Its translation: CASSLGQWQYF. The chain has TRBV7-2 and TRBJ2-5; a weak D match, TRBD1 (5 bases). CDR1 and CDR2 from the germline V gene are SGHTA and FQGNSA. This CDR3 comprises 11 residues. V lost 1 base to trimming and J lost 11 bases, with 8 bases between them.

The V call is TRBV7-6, the J call TRBJ2-7; possibly TRBD1 for D (5 bases). The CDR3 contains 15 residues. V lost 0 bases to trimming and J lost 0 bases, with 9 bases between them. Germline V gives CDR1 SGHVS, CDR2 FNYEAQ. The CDR3 spells CASSLARTGSYEQYF. CDR3 DNA sequence: TGTGCCAGCAGCTTAGCTCGTACAGGCTCCTACGAGCAGTACTTC.

This rearrangement joins TRBV5-1 to TRBJ2-3, with TRBD2 matching over 7 bases. The CDR3 covers 15 residues. The germline gives CDR1 SGHRS, CDR2 YFSETQ. V lost 4 bases to trimming and J lost 5 bases; unmatched junction nucleotides: 10. The CDR3 sequence: CASSPRGGDLDTQYF. The CDR3 region has the DNA TGCGCCAGCAGCCCAAGGGGAGGGGATCTAGATACGCAGTATTTT.

The rearrangement links TRBV19 to TRBJ1-2; perhaps TRBD1 as D (5 bases). The CDR3 is 16 residues long. CDR1 and CDR2 from the germline V gene are LNHDA and SQIVND (reference sequence). With 6 bases removed from V and 4 bases from J, the gap between germline ends came to 21 bases. CDR3 in amino acids: CASSLTPSGTRYGYTF. The DNA of the CDR3 is TGTGCCAGTAGCCTCACTCCCTCCGGGACTCGCTATGGCTACACCTTC.

This chain connects TRBV18 to TRBJ1-2, with D perhaps TRBD1 (6 bases). The CDR3 extends over 13 amino acids. Germline values: CDR1 KGHSH, CDR2 LQKENI. Trimming pared 1 base from V and 13 bases from J, leaving 16 bases between. The CDR3 nucleotides are TGTGCCAGCTCACCACTGTCTGGGGGCGAATTCACCTTC. It codes for CASSPLSGGEFTF.

J is TRBJ2-2 and V is TRBV7-8, with 9 bases lining up with TRBD1. CDR1 SGHVS and CDR2 FQNEAQ come from the germline V gene. This CDR3 has 15 residues. Trimming removed 5 bases from V and 5 bases from J; junction bases left unmatched: 6. CDR3 nucleotides: TGTGCCAGCAGCCCCGGGACAGGGCGGACCGGGGAGCTGTTTTTT. Its translation: CASSPGTGRTGELFF.